The 9 T cell receptor beta chains presented below share a single source sample, sequenced in a study of CD8 T cells in Susac syndrome. Random hexamers were used to reverse transcribe 0.5 to 1 ug of RNA. TCRdb independently ran MiXCR on the immunoSEQ multiplex PCR reads; one entry per CDR3 protein. The sample has about 290,000 distinct CDR3 sequences; over 75% are singletons. The sample consisted of CD8+ T cells from PBMCs. All receptors come from a human donor with multiple sclerosis.

The V and J genes are TRBV3-1 and TRBJ2-3; 9 positions match TRBD2. The CDR3 runs to 17 residues. Germline loops: CDR1 LGHDT, CDR2 YNNKEL (reference sequence). J was trimmed by 5 bases and V by 0 bases; bases with no gene match: 9. The CDR3 DNA sequence: TGTGCCAGCAGCCAAGATGGGGGCGGGAGGGCCCGAGATACGCAGTATTTT. Translation gives CASSQDGGGRARDTQYF.

The J gene is TRBJ1-1, the V gene TRBV4-1; TRBD1 aligns across 9 bases. The V gene end was trimmed by 0 bases and the J gene end by 5 bases; junction bases not matched to a gene: 10. The germline gives CDR1 MGHRA, CDR2 YSYEKL. The CDR3 spans 17 residues. The CDR3 bases are TGCGCCAGCAGCCAAGAGATTGTGGCGGGACAGGGTACTGAAGCTTTCTTT. This gives the protein CASSQEIVAGQGTEAFF.

The genes are TRBV12-3 or TRBV12-4 and TRBJ2-1; 7 bases agree with TRBD2. CDR3 length equals 15 residues. V was pared by 2 bases and J by 7 bases, with 8 bases of the junction left unmatched. The CDR3 bases are TGTGCCAGCAGTTTACTAGCGGACACGGCGAATGAGCAGTTCTTC. Translated: CASSLLADTANEQFF.

The chain combines TRBV6-2 or TRBV6-3 with TRBJ2-5, with TRBD2 matching over 8 bases. Trimming cost V 2 bases and J 5 bases; bases outside gene matches: 10. Per the germline V gene, CDR1 is MNHEY and CDR2 is SVGEGT. The CDR3 loop spans 16 amino acids. CDR3 in DNA: TGTGCCAGCAGTTACAGCTGGAGCGGGAGTACCGAGACCCAGTACTTC. Protein sequence: CASSYSWSGSTETQYF.

The chain uses TRBV7-2 and TRBJ2-3; D possibly matches TRBD1 or TRBD2 (5 bases each). Germline V CDR1 and CDR2: SGHTA, FQGNSA. The length of the CDR3 is 17 residues. V was cut by 2 bases and J by 4 bases, with 19 bases left in between. The CDR3 region has the DNA TGTGCCAGCAGCTTACCACGGACGGGACCGCCGGCAGATACGCAGTATTTT. Protein product: CASSLPRTGPPADTQYF.

This clonotype was observed once. The chain employs TRBV27 and TRBJ1-5; unclear D gene. Trimming took off 6 bases at V and 0 bases at J, with 9 bases between the two ends. The CDR3 is 14 residues long. The V gene's germline CDR1 is MNHEY and CDR2 SMNVEV (reference sequence). The CDR3 reads CASSRFDSNQPQHF. The CDR3 DNA reads as TGTGCCAGCAGCCGATTCGATAGCAATCAGCCCCAGCATTTT.

The chain uses TRBV29-1 and TRBJ2-5; D remains ambiguous. V shed 1 base and J shed 10 bases, with 7 bases lying between them. CDR3 length equals 10 residues. Germline loops: CDR1 SQVTM, CDR2 ANQGSEA. As DNA, the CDR3 is TGCAGCGTTGAAGCCGTGAGCCAGTACTTC. This gives the protein CSVEAVSQYF.

The chain links TRBV11-2 to TRBJ1-5; D possibly corresponds to TRBD1 (6 bases). This CDR3 has 13 residues. The V end was cut by 0 bases, the J end by 10 bases, with 10 bases between. The germline V gene has CDR1 SGHAT and CDR2 FQNNGV. The CDR3 nucleotides are TGTGCCAGCAGCTTAGAAACAGGGCAACCCCAGCATTTT. Its translation is CASSLETGQPQHF.

The CDR3 nucleotides read TGTGCCATCAGCGAGGACAGTAGCAATCAGCCCCAGCATTTT. It specifies CAISEDSSNQPQHF. The V and J genes are TRBV10-3 and TRBJ1-5; D is perhaps TRBD1 (6 bases). Trimming shortened V by 6 bases and J by 0 bases, and 9 bases separated the two germline ends. Germline CDR1 reads ENHRY; CDR2 reads SYGVKD. CDR3 length: 14 residues.